The entry that follows covers one TCR beta chain sequence. Its antigen is undetermined. CDR1 and CDR2 from the germline V gene are SEHNR and FQNEAQ (reference sequence). This CDR3 is built from 16 residues. V was clipped by 6 bases and J by 3 bases, with 18 bases between them. Blood CD8+ and CD4+ T cells underwent high-throughput TCR beta sequencing. These data originate in a study of CD8 T cells in Susac syndrome. RNA, at about 0.45 to 1 ug, was reverse transcribed with random hexamers. Amplification of the TCR beta CDR3 was carried out by immunoSEQ multiplex PCR, which spanned a total of 54 Vbeta and 13 Jbeta segments. MiXCR, run by TCRdb on the immunoSEQ multiplex PCR reads, gives a single entry per CDR3 protein. The sample shows 250,000 to 300,000 distinct CDR3 sequences, roughly 85% of them seen only once. Whole-study findings and limits: That the number of individuals in its TCR sequencing and HLA analysis was relatively small was acknowledged by the study.

This clonotype originated in a human donor with multiple sclerosis. The chain couples TRBV7-9 to TRBJ1-5; D is perhaps TRBD1 (5 bases). The specimen was CD8+ T cells from PBMCs. Here the CDR3 reads CASSSIGQAYNQPQHF. The CDR3 DNA reads TGTGCCAGCAGTTCTATCGGACAAGCTTACAATCAGCCCCAGCATTTT.